This T cell receptor (beta chain) was identified during a study of blood T cell repertoires in COVID-19. Across the whole study: Acute-phase and convalescent COVID-19 samples originated in the United States, Italy and Spain. In each case, the material was cDNA or gDNA derived from T cells, B-cell-depleted T cells, or PBMCs.

In germline, CDR1 is DFQATT, CDR2 SNEGSKA (reference sequence). This CDR3 is built from 11 residues. V dropped 5 bases and J dropped 3 bases, with 8 bases sitting between them. Per the study methods: Reference gene primer amplification gave estimated nucleated cell counts. This table comes from immunoSEQ multiplex PCR, and its TCRdb copy is limited to in-frame clones, with some not included. V, J and clone size are taken as reported in that table, and D and trimming were inferred from the DNA itself. The sample records approximately 350,000 clones, roughly 90% being singletons. The chain combines TRBV20-1 with TRBJ2-7, with D uncertain. The sequencing sample was made of peripheral blood. This receptor was obtained from a man aged 40-49 years with acute or convalescent COVID-19. CDR3 amino acids: CSAPDNYEQYF. The CDR3 DNA reads as TGCAGTGCTCCAGATAACTACGAGCAGTACTTC.